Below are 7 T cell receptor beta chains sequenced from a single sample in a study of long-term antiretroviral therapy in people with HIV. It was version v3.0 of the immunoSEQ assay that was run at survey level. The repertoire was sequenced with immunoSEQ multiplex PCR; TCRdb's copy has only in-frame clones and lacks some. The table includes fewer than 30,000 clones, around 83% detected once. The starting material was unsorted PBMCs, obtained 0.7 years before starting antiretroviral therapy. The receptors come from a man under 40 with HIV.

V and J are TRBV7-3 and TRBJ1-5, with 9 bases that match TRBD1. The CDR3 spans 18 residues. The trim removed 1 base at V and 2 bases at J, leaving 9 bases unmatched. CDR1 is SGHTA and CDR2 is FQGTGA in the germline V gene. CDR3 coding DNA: TGTGCCAGCAGCTTAAGGGACAGGGAGAATTCGGGCAATCAGCCCCAGCATTTT. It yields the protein CASSLRDRENSGNQPQHF.

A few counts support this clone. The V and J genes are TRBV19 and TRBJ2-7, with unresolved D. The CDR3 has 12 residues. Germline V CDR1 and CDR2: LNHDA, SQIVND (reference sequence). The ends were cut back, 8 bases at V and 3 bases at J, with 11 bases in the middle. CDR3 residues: CASGPGIYEQYF. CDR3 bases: TGTGCCAGTGGGCCAGGCATCTACGAGCAGTACTTC.

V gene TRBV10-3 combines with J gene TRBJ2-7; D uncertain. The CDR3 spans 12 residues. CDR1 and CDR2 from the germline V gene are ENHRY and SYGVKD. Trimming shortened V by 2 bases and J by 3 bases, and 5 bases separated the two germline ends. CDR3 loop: CAISEEFYEQYF. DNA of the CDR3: TGTGCCATCAGTGAGGAGTTCTACGAGCAGTACTTC.

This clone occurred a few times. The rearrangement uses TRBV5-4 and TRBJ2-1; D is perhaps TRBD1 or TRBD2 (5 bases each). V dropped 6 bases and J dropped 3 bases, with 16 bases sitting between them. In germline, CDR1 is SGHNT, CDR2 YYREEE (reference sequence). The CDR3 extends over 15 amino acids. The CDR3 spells CASTSTGLGYNEQFF. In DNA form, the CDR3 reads TGTGCCAGCACCTCAACGGGGCTCGGCTACAATGAGCAGTTCTTC.

CDR3 nucleotide sequence: TGTGCCAGCAGTTTCTTCGGGTCTAGCGGGAGCACAGATACGCAGTATTTT. Its protein is CASSFFGSSGSTDTQYF. This chain joins TRBV27 and TRBJ2-3, with 8 nucleotides matching TRBD2. The germline V gene encodes CDR1 MNHEY and CDR2 SMNVEV (reference sequence). The junction had 8 bases not matched to a gene; V was cut back by 3 bases and J by 0 bases. The CDR3 consists of 17 residues.

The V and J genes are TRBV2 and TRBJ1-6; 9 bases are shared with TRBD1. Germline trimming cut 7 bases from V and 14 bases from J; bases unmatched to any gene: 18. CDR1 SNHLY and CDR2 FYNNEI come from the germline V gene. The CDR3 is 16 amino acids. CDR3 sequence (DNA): TGTGCCAGCAACGGGGCGCCCGGGACAGGGCAGGCGGCCCTCCACTTT. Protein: CASNGAPGTGQAALHF.

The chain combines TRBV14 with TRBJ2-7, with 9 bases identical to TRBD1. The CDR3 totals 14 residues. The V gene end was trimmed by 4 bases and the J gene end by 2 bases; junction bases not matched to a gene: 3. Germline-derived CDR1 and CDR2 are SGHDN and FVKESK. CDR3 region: CASSRQGGPYEQYF. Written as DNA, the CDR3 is TGTGCCAGCAGCCGACAGGGGGGACCCTACGAGCAGTACTTC.